The 31 T cell receptor beta chains presented below share a single source sample, sequenced in a study of cytomegalovirus exposure and HLA in healthy donors. The PCR used 60 Vbeta and 13 Jbeta primers. Sequencing used immunoSEQ multiplex PCR; TCRdb keeps in-frame clones, though not all of them. The data hold approximately 90,000 clones, with approximately 80% observed a single time. The sequencing input was PBMCs. The receptors stem from a man aged 35-49 years in good health and CMV-seronegative.

The chain is built from TRBV25-1 and TRBJ1-1; tentatively, D is TRBD1 (5 bases). The CDR3 contains 14 residues. The germline V gene has CDR1 MGHDK and CDR2 SYGVNS. Trimming left V 6 bases short and J 0 bases short, with 11 bases between. CDR3 in DNA: TGTGCCAGCAGCCCGACAGACCTGAACACTGAAGCTTTCTTT. Its protein is CASSPTDLNTEAFF.

V usage is TRBV7-9 and J usage is TRBJ1-3; D not resolved. V was trimmed by 2 bases and J by 0 bases, leaving 8 bases between them. CDR3 length: 15 residues. Germline V lookup: CDR1 SEHNR, CDR2 FQNEAQ (reference sequence). The CDR3 protein is CASSLLVVSGNTIYF. The CDR3 DNA sequence: TGTGCCAGCAGCTTATTAGTCGTCTCTGGAAACACCATATATTTT.

The chain has TRBV5-1 and TRBJ1-1, with TRBD1 matching 11 bases. Trimming at V came to 2 bases and at J to 5 bases, leaving 5 bases not matched to a gene. CDR3 length equals 15 residues. The germline gives CDR1 SGHRS, CDR2 YFSETQ. The CDR3 bases are TGCGCCAGCAGCTTCGTTGGACAGGGGGCAACTGAAGCTTTCTTT. Amino acids: CASSFVGQGATEAFF.

The chain recombines TRBV6-6 with TRBJ2-5; perhaps TRBD1 as D (5 bases). Per the germline V gene, CDR1 is MNHNY and CDR2 is SVGAGI (reference sequence). The CDR3 loop spans 15 amino acids. The V end was cut by 7 bases, the J end by 2 bases, with 17 bases between. DNA of the CDR3: TGTGCCAGCACCGTGGACCCAGGGCAACAAGAGACCCAGTACTTC. Protein product: CASTVDPGQQETQYF.

V gene TRBV27 combines with J gene TRBJ2-7, with 7 positions matching TRBD1. V lost 3 bases, J lost 0 bases, and 2 bases stayed unmatched. The germline V gene has CDR1 MNHEY and CDR2 SMNVEV (reference sequence). This CDR3 region has 14 residues. This CDR3 is CASSFRGNSYEQYF. The CDR3 nucleotides are TGTGCCAGCAGTTTCAGGGGGAACTCCTACGAGCAGTACTTC.

The chain employs TRBV5-1 and TRBJ2-1; D possibly corresponds to TRBD1 (5 bases). CDR1 is SGHRS, CDR2 YFSETQ, per germline. The CDR3 has 16 amino acids. The V and J ends lost 1 base and 3 bases respectively, with 14 bases between them. CDR3 region: CASSLPTHTGYNEQFF. In DNA, the CDR3 is TGCGCCAGCAGCTTGCCCACCCATACAGGCTACAATGAGCAGTTCTTC.

This clone was seen a few times. The chain links TRBV7-9 to TRBJ1-1; TRBD1 aligns across 12 bases. The CDR3 totals 15 residues. The J segment lost 4 bases and the V segment lost 7 bases, leaving 7 bases of the junction unmatched. Germline loops: CDR1 SEHNR, CDR2 FQNEAQ (reference sequence). This chain's CDR3 is CASNGDRGLGTEAFF. DNA for the CDR3: TGTGCCAGCAACGGGGACAGGGGGCTCGGCACTGAAGCTTTCTTT.

The sample holds a few counts of this clone. The V gene is TRBV4-1, the J gene TRBJ1-2; tentatively, D is TRBD1 (5 bases). Per germline, CDR1 MGHRA and CDR2 YSYEKL. Trimming cost V 1 base and J 4 bases, with 25 bases left between them. This CDR3 comprises 19 residues. CDR3 DNA sequence: TGCGCCAGCAGCCAAGGGCGAGCGGGACGGACGCCTCTCCTCTATGGCTACACCTTC. Residues: CASSQGRAGRTPLLYGYTF.

The genes are TRBV7-9 and TRBJ2-2; no reliable D call. The CDR3 is 13 residues long. Germline loops: CDR1 SEHNR, CDR2 FQNEAQ (reference sequence). V shed 2 bases and J shed 4 bases, with 5 bases lying between them. DNA for the CDR3: TGTGCCAGCAGCTTACCCGGCACCGGGGAGCTGTTTTTT. Translation: CASSLPGTGELFF.

The V gene is TRBV7-9, the J gene TRBJ2-7; perhaps TRBD2 as D (5 bases). The CDR3 contains 14 residues. Germline CDR1 reads SEHNR; CDR2 reads FQNEAQ (reference sequence). Deletions cut 3 bases from V and 9 bases from J, with 18 bases between. The CDR3: CASSFRGDPNWQYF. The CDR3 DNA follows: TGTGCCAGCAGCTTTCGGGGTGATCCAAACTGGCAGTACTTC.

The chain links TRBV7-9 to TRBJ2-3; 10 bases align to TRBD2. The CDR3 is 19 residues long. CDR1 is SEHNR, CDR2 FQNEAQ, per germline (reference sequence). With 1 base clipped from V and 3 bases from J, the junction kept 13 bases outside the gene matches. Here the CDR3 reads CASSLGQGSGLARTDTQYF. The CDR3 DNA is TGTGCCAGCAGCTTAGGGCAAGGGTCGGGACTAGCGAGGACAGATACGCAGTATTTT.

This clone was seen once. The rearrangement uses TRBV30 and TRBJ2-5, with 7 bases identical to TRBD1. Trimming took 5 bases from V and 5 from J; bases not matched to a gene: 5. The CDR3 runs 12 residues. In germline, CDR1 is GTSNPN, CDR2 SVGIG (reference sequence). The CDR3: CAWAEQGETQYF. The CDR3 nucleotides are TGTGCCTGGGCGGAACAGGGGGAGACCCAGTACTTC.

The chain uses TRBV6-5 and TRBJ1-6; D perhaps matches TRBD1 (5 bases). Germline CDR1 is MNHEY and CDR2 is SVGAGI. CDR3 length: 15 amino acids. V lost 5 bases and J lost 9, with 17 bases in between. The CDR3 DNA reads as TGTGCCAGCAGTCCCAGGGCCGGCAGTAGTTCACCCCTCCACTTT. This gives the protein CASSPRAGSSSPLHF.

The genes are TRBV4-3 and TRBJ1-2, with D possibly TRBD1 on 5 matching bases. This CDR3 has 15 amino acids. Per germline, CDR1 LGHNA and CDR2 YSLEER. V gave up 1 base and J gave up 7 bases, with 16 bases separating them. CDR3 protein: CASSQVGSQGGGYTF. The CDR3 DNA follows: TGCGCCAGCAGCCAAGTAGGAAGTCAGGGAGGTGGCTACACCTTC.

The V gene is TRBV29-1, the J gene TRBJ2-4, with 14 bases fitting TRBD2. Per the germline V gene, CDR1 is SQVTM and CDR2 is ANQGSEA. Losses at the gene ends were 5 bases for V and 3 bases for J; bases not matched to a gene: 3. The CDR3 is made up of 15 amino acids. CDR3 coding DNA: TGCAGCGTTAGGGGGACTAGCGGGGGCAAAAACATTCAGTACTTC. This codes for CSVRGTSGGKNIQYF.

The chain links TRBV5-1 to TRBJ2-6; 7 nucleotides match TRBD1. The CDR3 is 18 residues long. V was clipped by 4 bases and J by 0 bases; unmatched bases: 10. Germline V CDR1 and CDR2: SGHRS, YFSETQ. This CDR3 reads CASSQTGTAYSGANVLTF. Written as DNA, the CDR3 is TGCGCCAGCAGCCAGACCGGGACAGCCTACTCTGGGGCCAACGTCCTGACTTTC.

About this clone itself: The CDR3 does not end in the conserved phenylalanine or tryptophan, so this is likely a read error. The CDR3 DNA follows: TGTGCCAGCATCGACCCAAACGGGACTGAAGCTTTCTCT. Its translation is CASIDPNGTEAFS. The chain uses TRBV28 and TRBJ1-1; D unresolved. Germline values: CDR1 MDHEN, CDR2 SYDVKM. The CDR3 spans 13 residues. With 7 bases removed from V and 5 bases from J, the gap between germline ends came to 14 bases.

The J gene is TRBJ2-1, the V gene TRBV7-9; 13 nucleotides agree with TRBD2. Germline CDR1 and CDR2: SEHNR and FQNEAQ (reference sequence). The CDR3 totals 15 residues. With 5 bases clipped from V and 6 bases from J, the junction kept 4 bases outside the gene matches. CDR3 protein: CASSMTSGGFNEQFF. Written as DNA, the CDR3 is TGTGCCAGCAGCATGACTAGCGGGGGGTTCAATGAGCAGTTCTTC.

DNA of the CDR3: TGTGCCAGCAGCGTAGACGGGTGGCCGAACACCGGGGAGCTGTTTTTT. Encoded protein: CASSVDGWPNTGELFF. The rearrangement uses TRBV9 and TRBJ2-2; no reliable D call. Germline assignment: CDR1 SGDLS and CDR2 YYNGEE. The germline V and J ends were trimmed by 0 bases and 0 bases, with 9 bases remaining between them. The CDR3 loop spans 16 amino acids.

This clone was counted a few times. The chain carries TRBV6-5 and TRBJ1-1; 7 nucleotides agree with TRBD1. Germline CDR1 and CDR2: MNHEY and SVGAGI. V lost 7 bases to trimming and J lost 5 bases; unmatched junction nucleotides: 7. This CDR3 is built from 13 residues. The CDR3 here is CASKLTGRTEAFF. In DNA form, the CDR3 reads TGTGCCAGCAAATTGACAGGGCGGACTGAAGCTTTCTTT.

The rearrangement joins TRBV6-5 to TRBJ1-2; D is perhaps TRBD1 (6 bases). Germline V gene data show CDR1 as MNHEY and CDR2 as SVGAGI. The CDR3 is 16 residues long. Trimming stripped 2 bases from V and 2 bases from J, with 15 bases between. The CDR3 loop reads CASSYPQGHRNYGYTF. The CDR3 DNA sequence: TGTGCCAGCAGTTACCCGCAGGGACATCGGAACTATGGCTACACCTTC.

This clone was counted only a few times. The rearrangement joins TRBV6-4 to TRBJ2-1, with D possibly being TRBD1 (6 bases). Trimming left V 4 bases short and J 4 bases short, with 11 bases between. Germline V gives CDR1 MRHNA, CDR2 SNTAGT. This CDR3 spans 14 amino acids. CDR3 residues: CASSAQGDYNEQFF. In nucleotides, the CDR3 is TGTGCCAGCAGTGCACAGGGTGATTACAATGAGCAGTTCTTC.

The chain is built from TRBV7-2 and TRBJ2-5, with 10 bases fitting TRBD2. The CDR3 contains 15 residues. CDR1 and CDR2 (germline): SGHTA, FQGNSA. V shed 0 bases and J 5 bases; nucleotides not matched to a gene: 3. CDR3: CASSLAGLASETQYF. The CDR3 DNA reads as TGTGCCAGCAGCTTAGCGGGACTAGCGAGCGAGACCCAGTACTTC.

The rearrangement links TRBV4-3 to TRBJ1-5; D is perhaps TRBD1 (5 bases). V was clipped by 0 bases and J by 2 bases, with 11 bases between them. The CDR3 consists of 16 residues. Germline values: CDR1 LGHNA, CDR2 YSLEER. The CDR3 DNA is TGCGCCAGCAGCCAAGATGTTCAGGGTGGCAATCAGCCCCAGCATTTT. It specifies CASSQDVQGGNQPQHF.

J is TRBJ1-3 and V is TRBV6-1; D gene ambiguous. Trimming stripped 6 bases from V and 2 bases from J, with 5 bases between. Germline CDR1 is MNHNS and CDR2 is SASEGT. The CDR3 sequence is 12 residues long. CDR3 loop: CASRGPGNTIYF. The DNA for the CDR3 is TGTGCCAGCAGGGGCCCTGGAAACACCATATATTTT.

The chain carries TRBV7-8 and TRBJ1-2, with TRBD1 as a possible D gene (6 bases). The CDR3 has 13 amino acids. V shed 5 bases and J shed 7 bases, with 14 bases lying between them. Germline CDR1 and CDR2: SGHVS and FQNEAQ. CDR3 sequence reads: CASSPRGAGGYTF. Written as DNA, the CDR3 is TGTGCCAGCAGCCCCCGGGGGGCGGGTGGCTACACCTTC.

The V gene is TRBV5-6, the J gene TRBJ2-3; 10 bases match TRBD2. V shed 1 base, J shed 5 bases, and the junction held 7 bases outside the gene matches. CDR1 and CDR2 from the germline V gene are SGHDT and YYEEEE. This CDR3 has 16 residues. For the CDR3, the DNA is TGTGCCAGCAGCTTGAGTCTAGCGGGGGTGATAGATACGCAGTATTTT. Translation gives CASSLSLAGVIDTQYF.

The rearrangement joins TRBV5-1 to TRBJ2-2, with TRBD1 identical over 10 bases. From germline, CDR1 is SGHRS and CDR2 YFSETQ. V lost 5 bases, J lost 1 base, and 5 bases stayed unmatched. The CDR3 is 16 amino acids. The CDR3 coding sequence is TGCGCCAGCAGACTCCGGACAGGGGGGAACACCGGGGAGCTGTTTTTT. This translates into CASRLRTGGNTGELFF.

The genes are TRBV7-2 and TRBJ1-6, with 10 bases fitting TRBD1. The V segment lost 8 bases and the J segment 8 bases; nucleotides outside the gene matches: 21. The CDR3 is made up of 19 amino acids. Germline lookup yields CDR1 SGHTA and CDR2 FQGNSA. The CDR3 is CASSGGLGQGSFKDSPLHF. The CDR3 coding sequence is TGTGCCAGCTCCGGTGGATTGGGACAGGGGTCCTTTAAGGATTCACCCCTCCACTTT. Complete variable domain (other parts from reference TRBV7-2 and TRBJ1-6): GAGVSQSPSNKVTEKGKDVELRCDPISGHTALYWYRQSLGQGLEFLIYFQGNSAPDKSGLPSDRFSAERTGGSVSTLTIQRTQQEDSAVYLCASSGGLGQGSFKDSPLHFGNGTRLTVT.

This clone has a handful of counts. The V gene is TRBV28, the J gene TRBJ1-1; 9 positions agree with TRBD1. The CDR3 spans 15 residues. Germline loops: CDR1 MDHEN, CDR2 SYDVKM. Losses at the gene ends were 6 bases for V and 4 bases for J; bases not matched to a gene: 9. The CDR3 region has the DNA TGTGCCAGCAGCCCCCCGGACAGGGGACGCACTGAAGCTTTCTTT. Residues: CASSPPDRGRTEAFF.

The chain has TRBV7-2 and TRBJ1-1; unclear D gene. Per the germline V gene, CDR1 is SGHTA and CDR2 is FQGNSA. Trimming removed 2 bases from V and 0 bases from J, with 10 bases in between. CDR3 length: 15 residues. CDR3: CASSLPGRLNTEAFF. The CDR3 region has the DNA TGTGCCAGCAGCTTACCGGGGAGGCTGAACACTGAAGCTTTCTTT.